The next 10 T cell receptor beta chains were all read from a single sample in a study of T cell clones after liver transplantation. Data came from immunoSEQ multiplex PCR; TCRdb stores just in-frame clones and leaves some out. The table lists around 51,000 clones, about 90% of them singletons. Sequencing used CD8+ T cells from blood, obtained 12 months after liver transplant. The receptors were gathered from a human patient who received a liver transplant. The graft donor may have given rise to some T cells.

This clone was counted between two and nine times. The chain joins TRBV7-9 to TRBJ2-7; D not certain. Looked up from germline, CDR1 is SEHNR and CDR2 is FQNEAQ (reference sequence). The germline V and J ends were trimmed by 3 bases and 5 bases, with 8 bases remaining between them. This CDR3 has 12 residues. CDR3 nucleotides: TGTGCCAGCAGCTTCGGGTGGAACGAGCAGTACTTC. This sequence encodes CASSFGWNEQYF.

This clone was counted once. The chain is built from TRBV9 and TRBJ1-2; D is uncertain. Trimming removed 0 bases from V and 10 bases from J, with 7 bases in between. Germline V gene sequence: CDR1 SGDLS, CDR2 YYNGEE. CDR3 length equals 11 residues. CDR3 sequence: CASSVEGYYTF. The CDR3, as DNA: TGTGCCAGCAGCGTAGAAGGGTACTACACCTTC.

This chain joins TRBV9 and TRBJ2-3, with TRBD2 matching 15 bases. Looked up from germline, CDR1 is SGDLS and CDR2 is YYNGEE. V lost 3 bases and J lost 3; bases outside the gene matches: 2. The CDR3 consists of 16 residues. CDR3: CASSGGTSGRTDTQYF. In DNA, the CDR3 is TGTGCCAGCAGCGGGGGGACTAGCGGGAGGACAGATACGCAGTATTTT. The whole variable domain, filled in from reference TRBV9 and TRBJ2-3, reads DSGVTQTPKHLITATGQRVTLRCSPRSGDLSVYWYQQSLDQGLQFLIQYYNGEERAKGNILERFSAQQFPDLHSELNLSSLELGDSALYFCASSGGTSGRTDTQYFGPGTRLTVL.

The chain combines TRBV27 with TRBJ2-3, with D hard to call. V was shortened by 1 base and J by 2 bases, with 4 bases between the two germline ends. There are 13 residues in the CDR3. CDR1 is MNHEY, CDR2 SMNVEV, per germline (reference sequence). This CDR3 is CASSLFPTDTQYF. CDR3 DNA: TGTGCCAGCAGTTTATTCCCCACAGATACGCAGTATTTT.

The V gene is TRBV23-1, the J gene TRBJ1-5; TRBD1 might be the D (5 bases). TRBV23-1 is recorded as an ORF, its role being uncertain. This CDR3 is built from 18 residues. Trimming pared 9 bases from V and 1 base from J, leaving 25 bases between. The CDR3 is CARLVRPGLIISNQPQHF. The CDR3 nucleotides read TGCGCCAGACTGGTCCGTCCAGGGTTGATTATCAGCAATCAGCCCCAGCATTTT.

The chain couples TRBV28 to TRBJ1-1; a possible D gene is TRBD1 (5 bases). There are 13 residues in the CDR3. The V gene lost 6 bases and the J gene lost 5 bases, with 13 bases spanning the gap. Per the germline V gene, CDR1 is MDHEN and CDR2 is SYDVKM. For the CDR3, the DNA is TGTGCCAGCAGCCCGAGGGGCTGGACTGAAGCTTTCTTT. Translating gives CASSPRGWTEAFF.

This chain links TRBV9 with TRBJ2-7; TRBD2 matches at 9 bases. V trimming: 2 bases; J trimming: 2 bases; junction bases outside the gene matches: 2. This CDR3 is built from 14 residues. Germline CDR1 reads SGDLS; CDR2 reads YYNGEE. The CDR3 coding sequence is TGTGCCAGCAGCGTGGGCGGGAGGGCCTACGAGCAGTACTTC. Translating gives CASSVGGRAYEQYF.

The V call is TRBV27, the J call TRBJ2-7; no clear D gene. V was trimmed by 2 bases and J by 3 bases, leaving 8 bases between them. Germline V gene lookup returns CDR1 MNHEY and CDR2 SMNVEV (reference sequence). CDR3 size: 13 residues. DNA for the CDR3: TGTGCCAGCAGTTTAGCGGCCTACTACGAGCAGTACTTC. Protein product: CASSLAAYYEQYF.

The gene calls are TRBV19 and TRBJ2-2; D not resolved. This CDR3 has 16 residues. Germline loops: CDR1 LNHDA, CDR2 SQIVND (reference sequence). Deletions cut 0 bases from V and 4 bases from J, with 12 bases between. CDR3 coding DNA: TGTGCCAGTAGTATAGATCATGACTTCCTCACCGGGGAGCTGTTTTTT. Translation gives CASSIDHDFLTGELFF.

This clone came up once. The rearrangement joins TRBV28 to TRBJ2-7, with 9 bases aligning to TRBD1. CDR1 and CDR2 from the germline V gene are MDHEN and SYDVKM. CDR3 length equals 14 residues. Germline trimming cut 3 bases from V and 3 bases from J; bases unmatched to any gene: 3. The DNA of the CDR3 is TGTGCCAGCAGTTTGACAGGGGGTTTCTACGAGCAGTACTTC. Translating gives CASSLTGGFYEQYF.